The source of this T cell receptor beta chain is a study of shared T cell receptors in the human thymus. Sequencing was performed with immunoSEQ multiplex PCR; in TCRdb, only in-frame clones are kept and a portion is missing. This table has under 850,000 clones, approximately 87% appearing once. V lost 8 bases to trimming and J lost 2 bases; unmatched junction nucleotides: 10. Germline assignment: CDR1 MNHEY and CDR2 SVGAGI. This CDR3 region has 15 residues. This same sample was also part of a study on human thymus T cells. That report adds: Corrective cardiac operations yielded the resected thymus tissue. The authors found apparently biased V and J gene usage in thymic and blood repertoires. Related reports documented highly overlapping thymic repertoires among unrelated individuals.

The source is a boy less than two years old with a congenital heart defect. V gene TRBV6-5 combines with J gene TRBJ2-3; TRBD2 agrees at 7 bases. What was sequenced was thymocytes. The CDR3 sequence: CASCKGRGNTDTQYF. In DNA form, the CDR3 reads TGTGCCAGCTGCAAGGGGCGGGGGAACACAGATACGCAGTATTTT.